This T cell receptor beta chain emerged from a study of identical twins. This clonotype came up a few times. Trimming cost V 4 bases and J 5 bases, with 8 bases left between them. Germline CDR1 reads MNHNS; CDR2 reads SASEGT. The CDR3 totals 13 residues. TCRdb reprocessed the 5' RACE reads with MiXCR, giving one entry per CDR3 protein. Of hundreds of thousands of distinct CDR3 sequences listed, around 12% were seen once; the top ten hold around 1.5%. The sample was also linked to a second study, of yellow fever vaccine responses in identical twins.

The clonotype originates from a woman under 30 in good health. The chain carries TRBV6-1 and TRBJ2-2; no reliable D call. The material sequenced was PBMCs. The CDR3 bases are TGTGCCAGCAGTGCGGTAGAAACCGGGGAGCTGTTTTTT. Its translation: CASSAVETGELFF.